The clone carrying this TCR beta chain was recorded many times. Antigen unknown. This sample was included in a study of Graves' ophthalmopathy and Graves' hyperthyroidism. The overall study: Peripheral blood was obtained at first diagnosis, ahead of any treatment.

Study-wide points: Researchers report that a 13-signature model separated ophthalmopathy from stable hyperthyroidism, posting about 90% sensitivity and 81.08% specificity.

TCR beta CDR3 amplification used RNA transcripts. HTBI primers served in a first-round RT-PCR, which a second-round multiplex PCR followed. A single record per CDR3 protein comes from TCRdb applying MiXCR to the multiplex PCR reads. This sample has 300,000 to 400,000 distinct CDR3 sequences, with under 20% found just once. V gave up 7 bases and J gave up 0 bases, with 12 bases separating them. The CDR3 runs 14 residues. Ophthalmopathy donors showed moderate-to-severe activity, CAS ≥3, NOSPECS ≥4 and a duration under 3 months. Clinicians made diagnoses from clinical symptoms, serum thyroxine, TRAb, thyroid ultrasound and orbital computed tomography.

The receptor was derived from an adult man with Graves' ophthalmopathy. The sequenced material came from peripheral blood. The J gene is TRBJ1-1, the V gene TRBV12-3 or TRBV12-4; D possibly corresponds to TRBD1 (5 bases). CDR3 sequence: CASTPTAMNTEAFF. DNA for the CDR3: TGTGCCAGCACCCCGACAGCCATGAACACTGAAGCTTTCTTT.